One and the same sample provided the 25 T cell receptor beta chains below, sequenced in a study of shared clonotypes between healthy human individuals. Only CD45RO-negative cells positively selected for CCR7 counted as naive CD8 cells, so terminally differentiated effector memory CD45RA+ cells were excluded. The table came from immunoSEQ multiplex PCR; TCRdb's copy has only in-frame clones and leaves some out. The sample yields some 740,000 clones, more than 85% seen once. Input material: naive CD8+ T cells sorted from blood. The source is a man younger than 40 in good health.

The rearrangement uses TRBV10-1 and TRBJ2-5; weak D call: TRBD2 (6 bases). Germline V gene lookup returns CDR1 WNHNN and CDR2 SYGVQD (reference sequence). The V gene lost 4 bases and the J gene lost 2 bases, with 20 bases spanning the gap. The length of the CDR3 is 17 residues. The CDR3 sequence is CASSVGLLGTSQETQYF. CDR3 bases: TGCGCCAGCAGTGTGGGCCTTTTAGGGACTTCGCAAGAGACCCAGTACTTC.

The J gene is TRBJ2-7, the V gene TRBV6-5; D might be TRBD1 or TRBD2, each matching 5 bases. The V and J ends lost 6 bases and 2 bases respectively, with 14 bases between them. CDR3 length: 14 amino acids. Germline CDR1 MNHEY, CDR2 SVGAGI. CDR3 bases: TGTGCCAGCAGCCTCTATGGGGGACCCTACGAGCAGTACTTC. This codes for CASSLYGGPYEQYF.

The V gene is TRBV6-5, the J gene TRBJ1-2, with D maybe TRBD1 (5 bases). CDR3 size: 14 residues. CDR1 MNHEY and CDR2 SVGAGI come from the germline V gene. V was cut by 7 bases and J by 2 bases, with 14 bases left in between. The CDR3 region has the DNA TGTGCCAGCACCCCCTGGGACTCAAACTATGGCTACACCTTC. This sequence encodes CASTPWDSNYGYTF.

This clone was counted once. This sequence joins TRBV7-9 and TRBJ1-3; D is unresolved. Trimming pared 5 bases from V and 4 bases from J, leaving 9 bases between. This CDR3 spans 13 amino acids. CDR1 is SEHNR and CDR2 is FQNEAQ in the germline V gene (reference sequence). CDR3 sequence: CASSQAGGNTIYF. CDR3 DNA sequence: TGTGCCAGCAGCCAGGCCGGGGGAAACACCATATATTTT.

V and J are TRBV7-8 and TRBJ1-5; TRBD1 aligns across 8 bases. Germline CDR1 and CDR2: SGHVS and FQNEAQ. The CDR3 consists of 16 residues. The V gene end was trimmed by 2 bases and the J gene end by 4 bases; junction bases not matched to a gene: 7. As DNA, the CDR3 is TGTGCCAGCAGCTTACTGGGACAGGATGCGAATCAGCCCCAGCATTTT. It encodes CASSLLGQDANQPQHF.

The rearrangement joins TRBV29-1 to TRBJ2-3; 8 nucleotides line up with TRBD1. J gave up 3 bases and V 7 bases, and 6 bases lay outside the gene matches. From germline, CDR1 is SQVTM and CDR2 ANQGSEA. CDR3 size: 13 residues. CDR3 nucleotides: TGCAGCGGTACAGGGGGTTCAACAGATACGCAGTATTTT. This codes for CSGTGGSTDTQYF.

This chain links TRBV7-2 with TRBJ2-2; a weak D match, TRBD2 (7 bases). The germline V and J ends were trimmed by 0 bases and 4 bases, with 12 bases remaining between them. Germline V gene sequence: CDR1 SGHTA, CDR2 FQGNSA. This CDR3 has 16 residues. The CDR3 region is CASSLAGGGPTGELFF. The DNA of the CDR3 is TGTGCCAGCAGCTTAGCGGGAGGGGGACCCACCGGGGAGCTGTTTTTT. Looking up the rest from reference TRBV7-2 and TRBJ2-2 gives the full variable domain: GAGVSQSPSNKVTEKGKDVELRCDPISGHTALYWYRQSLGQGLEFLIYFQGNSAPDKSGLPSDRFSAERTGGSVSTLTIQRTQQEDSAVYLCASSLAGGGPTGELFFGEGSRLTVL.

The gene calls are TRBV7-9 and TRBJ2-2, with 7 bases that match TRBD1. CDR1 SEHNR and CDR2 FQNEAQ come from the germline V gene (reference sequence). The V segment lost 7 bases and the J segment 4 bases; nucleotides outside the gene matches: 12. The CDR3 sequence is 16 residues long. CDR3 DNA: TGTGCCAGCATCGACCTAAAGGGACAGAGCACCGGGGAGCTGTTTTTT. Encoded protein: CASIDLKGQSTGELFF.

The V gene is TRBV7-9, the J gene TRBJ2-7; D is tentatively TRBD1 or TRBD2 (5 bases each). The CDR3 runs 14 residues. CDR1 SEHNR and CDR2 FQNEAQ come from the germline V gene (reference sequence). Trimming removed 4 bases at V and 0 bases at J, with 10 bases between. In DNA form, the CDR3 reads TGTGCCAGCAGCTCGACCGGGACCTCCTACGAGCAGTACTTC. Its translation is CASSSTGTSYEQYF.

J is TRBJ2-1 and V is TRBV19; D gene ambiguous. CDR1 is LNHDA, CDR2 SQIVND, per germline (reference sequence). The CDR3 sequence is 12 residues long. Trimming removed 4 bases at V and 6 bases at J, with 7 bases between. The CDR3 sequence is CASSTAGNEQFF. The CDR3, as DNA: TGTGCCAGTAGTACAGCTGGCAATGAGCAGTTCTTC.

The V gene is TRBV6-5, the J gene TRBJ1-2, with a weak D call TRBD1 (6 bases). Trimming removed 2 bases at V and 5 bases at J, with 15 bases between. This CDR3 comprises 15 residues. Germline assignment: CDR1 MNHEY and CDR2 SVGAGI. In DNA, the CDR3 is TGTGCCAGCAGTTACGGTTCTGGGACAACATATGGCTACACCTTC. This encodes CASSYGSGTTYGYTF.

The chain has TRBV7-9 and TRBJ2-2; possibly TRBD2 for D (6 bases). Looked up from germline, CDR1 is SEHNR and CDR2 is FQNEAQ (reference sequence). The CDR3 extends over 16 amino acids. Trimming removed 1 base from V and 5 bases from J, with 14 bases in between. CDR3 bases: TGTGCCAGCAGCTTAGAGGGACTGGACCAGACCGGGGAGCTGTTTTTT. This translates into CASSLEGLDQTGELFF. Together with reference TRBV7-9 and TRBJ2-2, the CDR3 gives the full variable domain: DTGVSQNPRHKITKRGQNVTFRCDPISEHNRLYWYRQTLGQGPEFLTYFQNEAQLEKSRLLSDRFSAERPKGSFSTLEIQRTEQGDSAMYLCASSLEGLDQTGELFFGEGSRLTVL.

This clone occurred once. The J gene is TRBJ1-3, the V gene TRBV6-4; tentatively, D is TRBD1 (6 bases). The CDR3 covers 15 residues. Germline-derived CDR1 and CDR2 are MRHNA and SNTAGT. V gave up 1 base and J gave up 1 base, with 8 bases separating them. CDR3 amino acids: CASSDFGQSGNTIYF. CDR3 coding DNA: TGTGCCAGCAGTGACTTCGGACAGTCTGGAAACACCATATATTTT.

The chain is built from TRBV27 and TRBJ2-5; D uncertain. Trimming shortened V by 3 bases and J by 7 bases, and 12 bases separated the two germline ends. CDR3 length: 13 residues. Germline V gives CDR1 MNHEY, CDR2 SMNVEV (reference sequence). CDR3 amino acids: CASSLGSMRTQYF. CDR3 in DNA: TGTGCCAGCAGTTTGGGCAGTATGAGGACCCAGTACTTC.

V is TRBV6-4 and J is TRBJ2-3, with 7 positions matching TRBD2. V lost 2 bases and J lost 4; bases outside the gene matches: 9. The CDR3 consists of 16 residues. Per the germline V gene, CDR1 is MRHNA and CDR2 is SNTAGT. In DNA form, the CDR3 reads TGTGCCAGCAGTGACGGGGTAGCGGGCGCAGCAGATACGCAGTATTTT. It is translated as CASSDGVAGAADTQYF.

This clone appeared a single time. J is TRBJ1-4 and V is TRBV2, with 12 bases aligning to TRBD1. J was trimmed by 2 bases and V by 6 bases; bases with no gene match: 7. CDR3 length: 17 amino acids. CDR1 is SNHLY and CDR2 is FYNNEI in the germline V gene. The chain's CDR3 is CASSHPGQGATNEKLFF. The DNA of the CDR3 is TGTGCCAGCAGCCACCCGGGACAGGGGGCGACTAATGAAAAACTGTTTTTT. The full variable domain, its missing parts supplied by reference TRBV2 and TRBJ1-4, is EPEVTQTPSHQVTQMGQEVILRCVPISNHLYFYWYRQILGQKVEFLVSFYNNEISEKSEIFDDQFSVERPDGSNFTLKIRSTKLEDSAMYFCASSHPGQGATNEKLFFGSGTQLSVL.

The chain recombines TRBV10-3 with TRBJ2-7; D uncertain. This CDR3 spans 14 amino acids. V shed 0 bases and J shed 5 bases, with 11 bases lying between them. Looked up from germline, CDR1 is ENHRY and CDR2 is SYGVKD. The CDR3 protein is CAISESIGANEQYF. CDR3 DNA: TGTGCCATCAGTGAGTCGATAGGCGCCAACGAGCAGTACTTC.

This clone has just one count. The gene calls are TRBV5-5 and TRBJ2-5; 10 bases align to TRBD1. CDR1 and CDR2 from the germline V gene are SGHKS and YYEKEE (reference sequence). The J segment lost 5 bases and the V segment lost 6 bases, leaving 10 bases of the junction unmatched. The CDR3 is 15 residues long. In DNA, the CDR3 is TGTGCCAGCACCTCGCCGGGACAGGGGTGGGAGACCCAGTACTTC. It codes for CASTSPGQGWETQYF.

The chain's CDR3 is CASSGLTSGPYNEQFF. The CDR3 DNA is TGTGCCAGCAGCGGCCTGACTAGCGGACCCTACAATGAGCAGTTCTTC. This chain joins TRBV9 and TRBJ2-1, with 9 positions matching TRBD2. V was pared by 3 bases and J by 2 bases, with 6 bases of the junction left unmatched. CDR3 length: 16 amino acids. Germline V gene data show CDR1 as SGDLS and CDR2 as YYNGEE.

This chain connects TRBV27 to TRBJ2-7, with D perhaps TRBD2 (6 bases). V shed 2 bases and J shed 7 bases, with 18 bases lying between them. The CDR3 is 15 amino acids. Germline loops: CDR1 MNHEY, CDR2 SMNVEV (reference sequence). This CDR3 reads CASSLGPGGNLEQYF. In DNA, the CDR3 is TGTGCCAGCAGTTTAGGGCCCGGGGGTAATTTAGAGCAGTACTTC.

V and J are TRBV10-1 and TRBJ2-5; 9 nucleotides align to TRBD1. The ends lost 2 bases at V and 5 bases at J; junction bases unmatched: 3. The CDR3 is made up of 14 amino acids. In germline, CDR1 is WNHNN, CDR2 SYGVQD (reference sequence). The CDR3 DNA reads TGCGCCAGCAGTGAGGACAGGGGGGACGAGACCCAGTACTTC. Encoded protein: CASSEDRGDETQYF.

The chain is built from TRBV28 and TRBJ2-3; D might be TRBD1 (6 bases). CDR3 length equals 13 residues. V shed 5 bases and J shed 10 bases, with 16 bases lying between them. Per the germline V gene, CDR1 is MDHEN and CDR2 is SYDVKM. For the CDR3, the DNA is TGTGCCAGCAGTCAAACAGGGACGGACGCGCAGTATTTT. Its protein is CASSQTGTDAQYF. Full variable domain (remainder filled in from reference TRBV28 and TRBJ2-3): DVKVTQSSRYLVKRTGEKVFLECVQDMDHENMFWYRQDPGLGLRLIYFSYDVKMKEKGDIPEGYSVSREKKERFSLILESASTNQTSMYLCASSQTGTDAQYFGPGTRLTVL.

The chain recombines TRBV27 with TRBJ1-2; D may be TRBD1 (5 bases). CDR1 and CDR2 (germline): MNHEY, SMNVEV (reference sequence). The V gene lost 3 bases and the J gene lost 0 bases, with 14 bases spanning the gap. CDR3 length: 16 amino acids. As DNA, the CDR3 is TGTGCCAGCAGTTTTCAACAGGCCGATACTAACTATGGCTACACCTTC. It translates to CASSFQQADTNYGYTF.

The chain employs TRBV29-1 and TRBJ2-7, with D possibly being TRBD1 (6 bases). Germline assignment: CDR1 SQVTM and CDR2 ANQGSEA. CDR3 length equals 12 residues. The V end was cut by 5 bases, the J end by 3 bases, with 11 bases between. The CDR3 sequence: CSVRQENYEQYF. The CDR3 DNA reads TGCAGCGTTCGACAGGAGAACTACGAGCAGTACTTC.

Comments on this clone: This may be a read error, as it is one base from a much larger clone. The genes are TRBV28 and TRBJ2-7; D is undetermined. CDR1 is MDHEN and CDR2 is SYDVKM in the germline V gene. The ends were cut back, 4 bases at V and 6 bases at J, with 7 bases in the middle. There are 11 residues in the CDR3. CDR3 in amino acids: CASSSYSEQYF. The CDR3 bases are TGTGCCAGCAGTTCCTACTCCGAGCAGTACTTC.